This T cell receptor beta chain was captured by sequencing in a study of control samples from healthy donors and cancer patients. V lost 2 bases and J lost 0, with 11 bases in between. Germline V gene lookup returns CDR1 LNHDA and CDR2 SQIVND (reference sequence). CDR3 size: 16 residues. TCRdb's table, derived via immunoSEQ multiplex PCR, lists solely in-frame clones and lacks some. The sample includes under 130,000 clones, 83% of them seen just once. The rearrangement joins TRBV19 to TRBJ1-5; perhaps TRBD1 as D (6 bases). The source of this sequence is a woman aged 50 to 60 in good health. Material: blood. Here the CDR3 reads CASSISAGDSNQPQHF. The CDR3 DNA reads TGTGCCAGTAGTATATCGGCAGGGGATAGCAATCAGCCCCAGCATTTT.